This T cell receptor (beta chain) appears in the sequencing data of a study of shared clonotypes between healthy human individuals. Measured with immunoSEQ multiplex PCR; TCRdb has only the in-frame clones, and not every one. The sample lists approximately 1,500,000 clones, under 99% occurring once. This CDR3 is built from 16 residues. V lost 0 bases, J lost 3 bases, and 4 bases stayed unmatched. In germline, CDR1 is SGHRS, CDR2 YFSETQ. The V and J genes are TRBV5-1 and TRBJ2-2, with 8 nucleotides matching TRBD2. The sequencing sample was made of naive CD4+ T cells sorted from blood. Documented subset: CD45RA+ positively selected. The source is a man younger than 45 in good health. CDR3 region: CASSLAPGGDTGELFF. CDR3 DNA: TGCGCCAGCAGCTTGGCACCGGGAGGGGACACCGGGGAGCTGTTTTTT.